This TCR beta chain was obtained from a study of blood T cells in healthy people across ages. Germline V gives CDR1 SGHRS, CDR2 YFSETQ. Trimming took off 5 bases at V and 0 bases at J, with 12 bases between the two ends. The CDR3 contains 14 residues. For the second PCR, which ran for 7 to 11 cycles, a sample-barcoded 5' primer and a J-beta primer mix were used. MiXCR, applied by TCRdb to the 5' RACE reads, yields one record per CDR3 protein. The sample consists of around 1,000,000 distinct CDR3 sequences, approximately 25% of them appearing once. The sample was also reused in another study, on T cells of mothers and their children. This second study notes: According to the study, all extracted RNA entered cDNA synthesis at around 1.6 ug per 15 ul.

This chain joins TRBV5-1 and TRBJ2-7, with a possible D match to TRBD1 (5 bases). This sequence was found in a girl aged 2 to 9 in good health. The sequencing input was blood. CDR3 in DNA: TGCGCCAGCAGTCCAGACAGCCCCTCCTACGAGCAGTACTTC. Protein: CASSPDSPSYEQYF.